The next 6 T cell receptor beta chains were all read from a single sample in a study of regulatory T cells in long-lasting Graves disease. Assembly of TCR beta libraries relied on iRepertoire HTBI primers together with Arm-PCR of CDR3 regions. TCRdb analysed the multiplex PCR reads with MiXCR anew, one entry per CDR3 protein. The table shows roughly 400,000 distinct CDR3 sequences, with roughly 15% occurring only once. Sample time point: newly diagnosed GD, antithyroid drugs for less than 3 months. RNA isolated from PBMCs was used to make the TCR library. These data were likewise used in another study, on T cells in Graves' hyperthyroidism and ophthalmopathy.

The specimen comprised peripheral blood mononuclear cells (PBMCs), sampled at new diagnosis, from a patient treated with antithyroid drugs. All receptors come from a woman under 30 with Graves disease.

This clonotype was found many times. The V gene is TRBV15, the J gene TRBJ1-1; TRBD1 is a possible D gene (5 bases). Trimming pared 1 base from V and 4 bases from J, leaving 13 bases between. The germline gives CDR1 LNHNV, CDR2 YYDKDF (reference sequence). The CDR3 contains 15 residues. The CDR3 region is CATSRVVGRGTEAFF. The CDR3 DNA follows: TGTGCCACCAGCAGAGTAGTAGGGAGGGGCACTGAAGCTTTCTTT.

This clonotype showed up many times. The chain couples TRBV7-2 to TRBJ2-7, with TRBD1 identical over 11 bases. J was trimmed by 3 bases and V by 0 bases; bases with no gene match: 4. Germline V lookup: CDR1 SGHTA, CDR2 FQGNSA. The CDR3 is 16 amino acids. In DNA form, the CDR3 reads TGTGCCAGCAGCTTAGCCGGGACAGGGGGGATCTACGAGCAGTACTTC. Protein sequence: CASSLAGTGGIYEQYF.

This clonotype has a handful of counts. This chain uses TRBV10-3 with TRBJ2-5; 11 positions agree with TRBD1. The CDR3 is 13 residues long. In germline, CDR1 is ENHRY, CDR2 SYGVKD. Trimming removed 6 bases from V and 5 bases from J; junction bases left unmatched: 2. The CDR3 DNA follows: TGTGCCATCAGGGGACAGGGGGATGAGACCCAGTACTTC. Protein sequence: CAIRGQGDETQYF.

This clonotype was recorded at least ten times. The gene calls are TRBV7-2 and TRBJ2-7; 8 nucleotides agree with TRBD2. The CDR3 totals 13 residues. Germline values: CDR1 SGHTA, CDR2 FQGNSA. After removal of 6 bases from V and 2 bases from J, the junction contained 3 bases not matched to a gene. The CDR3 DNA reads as TGTGCCAGCAGTCACGGGGGGGCCTACGAGCAGTACTTC. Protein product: CASSHGGAYEQYF.

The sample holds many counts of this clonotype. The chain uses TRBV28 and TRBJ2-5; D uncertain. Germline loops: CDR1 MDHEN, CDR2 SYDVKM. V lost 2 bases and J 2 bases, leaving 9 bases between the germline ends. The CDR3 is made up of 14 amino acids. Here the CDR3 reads CASSLPRAQETQYF. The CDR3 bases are TGTGCCAGCAGTTTACCTAGAGCGCAAGAGACCCAGTACTTC.

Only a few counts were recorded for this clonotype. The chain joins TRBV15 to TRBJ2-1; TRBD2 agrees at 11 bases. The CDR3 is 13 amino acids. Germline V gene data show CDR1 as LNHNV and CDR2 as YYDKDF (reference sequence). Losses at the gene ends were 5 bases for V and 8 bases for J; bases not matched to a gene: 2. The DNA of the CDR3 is TGTGCCACCAGCTCGGGACTAGCGGATGAGCAGTTCTTC. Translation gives CATSSGLADEQFF.